This passage covers 32 T cell receptor beta chains from one sample sequenced in a study of CD8 T cells in ankylosing spondylitis. The study's findings and limits: Ankylosing spondylitis blood appeared to be characterized by a TCR beta motif of roughly eight highly homologous variants.

What these receptors recognize is not known. TCRdb re-called the 5' RACE reads through MiXCR, storing one row per CDR3 protein. Of 100,000 to 150,000 distinct CDR3 sequences listed, 15% to 20% are singletons. The sample was blood, either unsorted or a sorted T cell fraction (not recorded which). The receptors originated from a male donor with ankylosing spondylitis.

V usage is TRBV5-6 and J usage is TRBJ1-5; 7 bases line up with TRBD1. The CDR3 covers 14 residues. J lost 7 bases, V lost 0 bases, and 4 bases had no gene match. Germline V gene lookup returns CDR1 SGHDT and CDR2 YYEEEE. The CDR3 region is CASSLGQGRQPQHF. Here the CDR3 DNA reads TGTGCCAGCAGCTTGGGACAGGGAAGGCAGCCCCAGCATTTT. Full variable domain (remainder filled in from reference TRBV5-6 and TRBJ1-5): DAGVTQSPTHLIKTRGQQVTLRCSPKSGHDTVSWYQQALGQGPQFIFQYYEEEERQRGNFPDRFSGHQFPNYSSELNVNALLLGDSALYLCASSLGQGRQPQHFGDGTRLSIL.

This clonotype has a handful of counts. The V and J genes are TRBV5-1 and TRBJ2-3; TRBD1 might be the D (6 bases). Germline V gene data show CDR1 as SGHRS and CDR2 as YFSETQ. This CDR3 comprises 15 residues. Trimming stripped 2 bases from V and 0 bases from J, with 10 bases between. The CDR3 spells CASSLGDTSTDTQYF. In nucleotides, the CDR3 is TGCGCCAGCAGCTTAGGGGACACAAGCACAGATACGCAGTATTTT.

This clonotype has just a few counts. This chain connects TRBV7-6 to TRBJ1-4, with D unclear. The CDR3 extends over 15 amino acids. Germline V gives CDR1 SGHVS, CDR2 FNYEAQ. V was shortened by 5 bases and J by 3 bases, with 13 bases between the two germline ends. The CDR3 is CASSPAGRANEKLFF. CDR3 bases: TGTGCCAGCAGCCCGGCCGGTCGGGCTAATGAAAAACTGTTTTTT.

This clonotype has just a few counts. This rearrangement joins TRBV28 to TRBJ1-5; D remains ambiguous. Trimming removed 5 bases at V and 5 bases at J, with 13 bases between. This CDR3 contains 14 residues. The germline CDR1 and CDR2 sequences are MDHEN and SYDVKM. The CDR3 loop reads CASSATSGDQPQHF. The CDR3 DNA sequence: TGTGCCAGCAGTGCAACCTCAGGAGATCAGCCCCAGCATTTT.

This clonotype was detected a few times. The chain links TRBV24-1 to TRBJ2-1; 12 bases align to TRBD2. Germline V gives CDR1 KGHDR, CDR2 SFDVKD. This CDR3 has 17 residues. J was trimmed by 8 bases and V by 3 bases; bases with no gene match: 10. The CDR3 DNA reads as TGTGCCACCAGTGATCCTTATCTAGCGGGAGGGCCAGATGAGCAGTTCTTC. This gives the protein CATSDPYLAGGPDEQFF.

The V gene is TRBV6-1, the J gene TRBJ1-5; TRBD1 matches 9 bases. The trim removed 6 bases at V and 6 bases at J, leaving 6 bases unmatched. The germline V gene encodes CDR1 MNHNS and CDR2 SASEGT. The CDR3 has 14 residues. CDR3 residues: CASRGGTGFQPQHF. The CDR3, as DNA: TGTGCCAGCAGGGGGGGGACAGGGTTTCAGCCCCAGCATTTT.

This clonotype was counted between two and nine times. V and J are TRBV24-1 and TRBJ1-2; 9 nucleotides agree with TRBD1. This CDR3 spans 14 amino acids. V lost 3 bases, J lost 6 bases, and 4 bases stayed unmatched. Germline V gene lookup returns CDR1 KGHDR and CDR2 SFDVKD. In DNA form, the CDR3 reads TGTGCCACCAGTGATGGGACAGGGAGTGATGGCTACACCTTC. Protein product: CATSDGTGSDGYTF.

This clonotype occurred once. V and J are TRBV7-8 and TRBJ1-5; TRBD1 matches at 9 bases. V lost 5 bases to trimming and J lost 5 bases; unmatched junction nucleotides: 7. Germline lookup yields CDR1 SGHVS and CDR2 FQNEAQ. The CDR3 totals 15 residues. CDR3 sequence reads: CASSAVRDRDQPQHF. DNA of the CDR3: TGTGCCAGCAGCGCGGTTAGGGACAGGGATCAGCCCCAGCATTTT.

This clonotype has only a few counts. This chain connects TRBV7-9 to TRBJ2-1; D is undetermined. The CDR3 is 13 residues long. The V end lost 1 base, the J end lost 7 bases, and 8 bases lay between the germline ends. CDR1 is SEHNR and CDR2 is FQNEAQ in the germline V gene (reference sequence). DNA for the CDR3: TGTGCCAGCAGCTTAGGGGCCCGGAATGAGCAGTTCTTC. The encoded protein is CASSLGARNEQFF. The entire variable domain, with the rest obtained from reference TRBV7-9 and TRBJ2-1, is as follows: DTGVSQNPRHKITKRGQNVTFRCDPISEHNRLYWYRQTLGQGPEFLTYFQNEAQLEKSRLLSDRFSAERPKGSFSTLEIQRTEQGDSAMYLCASSLGARNEQFFGPGTRLTVL.

The chain combines TRBV12-3 or TRBV12-4 with TRBJ1-6; D is perhaps TRBD1 (5 bases). This CDR3 has 14 amino acids. V lost 7 bases, J lost 10 bases, and 17 bases lay in between. CDR3 nucleotides: TGTGCCAGCAACCCGGGACTGGTGGACTCACCCCTCCACTTT. As protein: CASNPGLVDSPLHF.

This clonotype was seen ten or more times. V gene TRBV15 combines with J gene TRBJ1-5; D not resolved. The germline CDR1 and CDR2 sequences are LNHNV and YYDKDF (reference sequence). There are 16 residues in the CDR3. With 0 bases removed from V and 3 bases from J, the gap between germline ends came to 12 bases. The CDR3 spells CATSRDVGQSNQPQHF. Written as DNA, the CDR3 is TGTGCCACCAGCAGAGATGTAGGGCAGTCCAATCAGCCCCAGCATTTT.

This clonotype was detected a few times. This chain joins TRBV2 and TRBJ2-2; no clear D. Germline CDR1 reads SNHLY; CDR2 reads FYNNEI. Deletions cut 3 bases from V and 5 bases from J, with 10 bases between. The CDR3 totals 14 residues. CDR3 residues: CASSDRSRTGELFF. CDR3 DNA sequence: TGTGCCAGCAGTGATCGGAGCCGGACCGGGGAGCTGTTTTTT.

The genes are TRBV28 and TRBJ2-5; TRBD2 matches at 8 bases. CDR1 MDHEN and CDR2 SYDVKM come from the germline V gene. V dropped 6 bases and J dropped 3; count of bases not matched to a gene: 24. CDR3 length: 20 amino acids. The CDR3 protein is CASRPGGSGITLLGKETQYF. CDR3 coding DNA: TGTGCCAGCAGGCCCGGTGGTAGCGGGATAACCCTCCTCGGTAAAGAGACCCAGTACTTC.

The gene calls are TRBV7-9 and TRBJ1-2; D not resolved. The germline V gene has CDR1 SEHNR and CDR2 FQNEAQ (reference sequence). This CDR3 is 14 amino acids long. Trimming cost V 5 bases and J 4 bases, with 14 bases left between them. The CDR3 reads CASSDSRSPYGYTF. As DNA, the CDR3 is TGTGCCAGCAGCGACTCCAGGTCACCCTATGGCTACACCTTC.

This clonotype has just a few counts. V gene TRBV12-5 combines with J gene TRBJ2-3, with D unclear. This CDR3 has 12 amino acids. Per the germline V gene, CDR1 is LGHNT and CDR2 is FRNRAP. V dropped 8 bases and J dropped 1 base, with 7 bases sitting between them. For the CDR3, the DNA is TGTGCTAGTACGTGGGGCACAGATACGCAGTATTTT. Translation: CASTWGTDTQYF.

This clonotype was observed a handful of times. The chain links TRBV19 to TRBJ1-5, with 10 bases aligning to TRBD1. Trimming took 9 bases from V and 3 from J; bases not matched to a gene: 8. This CDR3 spans 15 amino acids. CDR1 is LNHDA and CDR2 is SQIVND in the germline V gene (reference sequence). CDR3 nucleotides: TGTGCCAGCCACCGGGACAGGGGATTCAATCAGCCCCAGCATTTT. It yields the protein CASHRDRGFNQPQHF.

The chain carries TRBV4-1 and TRBJ2-1; 7 bases fit TRBD1. With V trimmed by 1 base and J by 3 bases, 6 bases remained unmatched. The germline V gene has CDR1 MGHRA and CDR2 YSYEKL. The CDR3 consists of 16 residues. The CDR3 is CASSQVSTGVYNEQFF. CDR3 DNA: TGCGCCAGCAGCCAAGTTAGTACAGGGGTCTACAATGAGCAGTTCTTC.

This sequence joins TRBV20-1 and TRBJ2-7; TRBD1 matches at 7 bases. The CDR3 contains 14 residues. V dropped 3 bases and J dropped 1; count of bases not matched to a gene: 6. Looked up from germline, CDR1 is DFQATT and CDR2 is SNEGSKA (reference sequence). CDR3 nucleotide sequence: TGCAGTGCTAGTGGCAGGGGGAAATCCTACGAGCAGTACTTC. This codes for CSASGRGKSYEQYF.

V is TRBV6-1 and J is TRBJ2-2, with 10 bases that match TRBD1. Germline CDR1 is MNHNS and CDR2 is SASEGT. The CDR3 runs 17 residues. The V segment lost 6 bases and the J segment 3 bases; nucleotides outside the gene matches: 10. The CDR3 reads CASSINQGTGDTGELFF. The CDR3 DNA is TGTGCCAGCAGCATAAACCAAGGGACAGGGGACACCGGGGAGCTGTTTTTT.

This clonotype was seen a handful of times. The rearrangement links TRBV6-1 to TRBJ2-1; D is ambiguous. Germline lookup yields CDR1 MNHNS and CDR2 SASEGT. The CDR3 spans 13 residues. V was cut by 6 bases and J by 5 bases, with 11 bases left in between. This CDR3 reads CASSLSLHNEQFF. In DNA form, the CDR3 reads TGTGCCAGCAGCCTTTCGCTGCACAATGAGCAGTTCTTC.

V gene TRBV28 combines with J gene TRBJ1-2; D is unclear. CDR3 size: 14 residues. Trimming left V 1 base short and J 2 bases short, with 8 bases between. The germline gives CDR1 MDHEN, CDR2 SYDVKM. As DNA, the CDR3 is TGTGCCAGCAGTTTATTGGGCACCAACTATGGCTACACCTTC. Its protein product is CASSLLGTNYGYTF.

This clonotype was picked up many times. The J gene is TRBJ2-1, the V gene TRBV7-9; D tentatively fits TRBD1 or TRBD2 (5 bases each). This CDR3 has 16 amino acids. Trimming pared 8 bases from V and 3 bases from J, leaving 20 bases between. CDR1 and CDR2 from the germline V gene are SEHNR and FQNEAQ (reference sequence). CDR3 in amino acids: CASPPGERDLYNEQFF. The CDR3 DNA reads TGTGCCAGCCCCCCCGGGGAGAGGGACCTCTACAATGAGCAGTTCTTC. The entire variable domain, with the rest obtained from reference TRBV7-9 and TRBJ2-1, is as follows: DTGVSQNPRHKITKRGQNVTFRCDPISEHNRLYWYRQTLGQGPEFLTYFQNEAQLEKSRLLSDRFSAERPKGSFSTLEIQRTEQGDSAMYLCASPPGERDLYNEQFFGPGTRLTVL.

This clonotype turned up a few times. This chain joins TRBV28 and TRBJ2-5, with D unclear. The V end lost 1 base, the J end lost 5 bases, and 2 bases lay between the germline ends. This CDR3 is 11 amino acids long. Germline CDR1 reads MDHEN; CDR2 reads SYDVKM. The CDR3 protein is CASSLSETQYF. The CDR3 nucleotides read TGTGCCAGCAGTTTATCTGAGACCCAGTACTTC. The variable domain in full, with the rest retrieved from reference TRBV28 and TRBJ2-5, is DVKVTQSSRYLVKRTGEKVFLECVQDMDHENMFWYRQDPGLGLRLIYFSYDVKMKEKGDIPEGYSVSREKKERFSLILESASTNQTSMYLCASSLSETQYFGPGTRLLVL.

This clonotype showed up just a few times. J is TRBJ2-3 and V is TRBV6-2 or TRBV6-3, with 9 bases lining up with TRBD2. Germline CDR1 reads MNHEY; CDR2 reads SVGEGT. The trim removed 6 bases at V and 2 bases at J, leaving 6 bases unmatched. The CDR3 runs to 15 residues. CDR3 residues: CASRKGTSNTDTQYF. CDR3 in DNA: TGTGCCAGCAGAAAGGGGACTAGCAACACAGATACGCAGTATTTT.

There are a few counts of this clonotype. The genes are TRBV20-1 and TRBJ2-7; D possibly corresponds to TRBD2 (5 bases). V lost 7 bases to trimming and J lost 6 bases, with 13 bases between them. The germline V gene encodes CDR1 DFQATT and CDR2 SNEGSKA (reference sequence). This CDR3 is built from 11 residues. This CDR3 is CSGTEGGEQYF. The CDR3, as DNA: TGCAGTGGCACCGAGGGCGGCGAGCAGTACTTC.

V gene TRBV20-1 combines with J gene TRBJ2-7; D is uncertain. Germline assignment: CDR1 DFQATT and CDR2 SNEGSKA (reference sequence). The CDR3 contains 15 residues. Trimming stripped 3 bases from V and 2 bases from J, with 17 bases between. The CDR3 DNA sequence: TGCAGTGCTAGCGTTCCCGGACGAGATACCTACGAGCAGTACTTC. This encodes CSASVPGRDTYEQYF.

V gene TRBV10-2 combines with J gene TRBJ2-4, with 13 bases that match TRBD2. CDR3 size: 16 residues. The germline CDR1 and CDR2 sequences are WSHSY and SAAADI. V was clipped by 5 bases and J by 7 bases; unmatched bases: 8. The CDR3 region is CASSKGLAGVGNIQYF. The CDR3 nucleotides are TGCGCCAGCAGTAAAGGACTAGCGGGAGTAGGCAACATTCAGTACTTC.

V and J are TRBV4-1 and TRBJ2-5; D is perhaps TRBD1 (6 bases). The CDR3 contains 13 residues. The germline V gene has CDR1 MGHRA and CDR2 YSYEKL. V shed 5 bases and J shed 4 bases, with 11 bases lying between them. CDR3 sequence (DNA): TGCGCCAGCAGCTCCGGCAGGGGAGAGACCCAGTACTTC. It specifies CASSSGRGETQYF.

The sample holds a few counts of this clonotype. CDR3 in DNA: TGTGCCAGCAGTTACGGGACAGGGCCCAACGAGCAGTACTTC. Its protein product is CASSYGTGPNEQYF. The rearrangement uses TRBV6-5 and TRBJ2-7, with TRBD1 matching over 9 bases. This CDR3 is 14 amino acids long. Per germline, CDR1 MNHEY and CDR2 SVGAGI. V trimming: 2 bases; J trimming: 5 bases; junction bases outside the gene matches: 4.

A few counts support this clonotype. The chain is built from TRBV9 and TRBJ1-2; maybe TRBD1 (5 bases). The CDR3 has 14 residues. Trimming took 3 bases from V and 4 from J, leaving 13 bases between them. Germline V gene sequence: CDR1 SGDLS, CDR2 YYNGEE. In DNA form, the CDR3 reads TGTGCCAGCAGCGGCCCTGGGGGGTTCTATGGCTACACCTTC. Translated: CASSGPGGFYGYTF. Variable domain in full (rest from reference TRBV9 and TRBJ1-2): DSGVTQTPKHLITATGQRVTLRCSPRSGDLSVYWYQQSLDQGLQFLIQYYNGEERAKGNILERFSAQQFPDLHSELNLSSLELGDSALYFCASSGPGGFYGYTFGSGTRLTVV.

The rearrangement uses TRBV7-9 and TRBJ1-6, with 9 bases aligning to TRBD1. V lost 4 bases to trimming and J lost 7 bases; unmatched junction nucleotides: 5. The CDR3 loop spans 15 amino acids. CDR1 SEHNR and CDR2 FQNEAQ come from the germline V gene (reference sequence). The CDR3 DNA reads TGTGCCAGCAGCTCCCTCGGGACAGGGAATTCACCCCTCCACTTT. This codes for CASSSLGTGNSPLHF.

This clonotype was recorded a few times. The chain joins TRBV29-1 to TRBJ1-1; no definite D call. The CDR3 has 12 amino acids. V lost 6 bases, J lost 0 bases, and 8 bases lay in between. CDR1 SQVTM and CDR2 ANQGSEA come from the germline V gene. The CDR3 coding sequence is TGCAGCGTCCTTTTACTGAACACTGAAGCTTTCTTT. Protein product: CSVLLLNTEAFF.